This TCR beta chain was retrieved from a study of cytomegalovirus exposure and HLA in healthy donors (TCRdb year 2017). About the study as a whole: In an earlier analysis of about 560 of the donors, 276 Gb of sequence data and 100 million or so unique TCR beta sequences from about 190 million T cells were reported. Roughly 310 gigabases of sequencing data and approximately 80 million unique TCR sequences were included in an early release covering about 620 HLA-typed donors. Of the approximately 370 genotyped donors, approximately 80% were placed in the genetic ancestry cluster associated with self-reported Caucasian donors. The aim of the study was to test whether cataloging public T cell receptors could identify signatures of past pathogen exposure. Using immunosequencing, the study profiled T cell repertoires from around 670 subjects and related those repertoires to cytomegalovirus serostatus. In addition to the first cohort of 666 subjects, a separate validation cohort of 120 different subjects was used. High-throughput TCR immunosequencing, statistical association of individual TCRs with disease status, and machine learning were combined to predict cytomegalovirus infection status. A later analysis re-analyzed previously published TCR beta repertoires from 550 to 700 donors and added high-resolution HLA genotyping to study TCR occurrence patterns. Rather than using new phenotypic data, the later analysis identified candidate immune exposures from TCR beta sequences and from how often those sequences occurred across donors. An earlier analysis of 500 to 750 of the donors applied high-throughput TCR beta sequencing to assess whether each TCR beta V gene segment acted as functional or pseudogenic. Donor age, sex, ethnicity and CMV serostatus were compiled alongside the repertoire data. Genome-wide SNP genotypes for about 65% of the 666 donors were used in a later genetic analysis, which treated that subset as a discovery cohort. Every discovery cohort repertoire had been produced on one sequencing platform. Both class I and class II loci were covered by HLA typing, at four-digit resolution. Typing coverage differed by locus: A, B, C, DRB1 and DQB1 were typed in roughly 620-640 donors, DQA1 in about 500, DPA1 in nearly 610, and DPB1 in 472. A few DR-DQ haplotypes were treated as single units for association and clustering because of strong linkage in the cohort. Across approximately 400 genotyped donors of the cohort, an average of roughly 250,000 unique TCR beta nucleotide sequences per donor were sequenced, and roughly 20% of those sequences were non-productive.

Overall study outcomes, separate from this receptor: In an earlier analysis of around 600 of the donors, most TCR beta V segments were observed in productive rearrangements about 90% or about 30% of the time, broadly matching IMGT annotations. Most CMV-associated TCR beta chains appeared to be HLA-restricted in a later analysis, and the HLA associations seemed to be driven largely by CMV exposure. Most TCR sequences were observed very rarely across donors, whereas some public TCRs were present in many individuals. In a later analysis, 15,000 to 20,000 TCR beta sequences were associated with specific HLA alleles at a false discovery rate of 0.05. HLA typing was unavailable for some donors at each locus, so association tests used only the typed subset. In the study, roughly 160 TCR beta chains were listed as associated with cytomegalovirus. Compared with equally common non-associated chains, HLA-associated TCR beta chains in a later analysis were more clonally expanded and had lower generation probabilities. According to a later analysis, TCR association rates differed among HLA loci, with DRB1 alleles showing the most associated TCRs and HLA-C alleles showing the fewest. Correlated functional status among segregating V segments might reflect linkage disequilibrium, but an unknown experimental factor could not be ruled out. When HLA alleles, especially DR and DQ, strongly co-occurred, TCR associations were difficult to assign to individual alleles. The 87-base-pair reads could not distinguish some IMGT-functional V segments, including TRBV6-2 and TRBV6-3, so those segments were excluded. A further reported finding was that TCR beta sequences accurately predicted the HLA-A and HLA-B alleles for most subjects in the first cohort. It was suggested by the authors that the approach could potentially be generalized to other disease states and immunological phenotypes. Only TCR beta chains were sequenced in this cohort, and the absence of alpha or paired-chain data limited detectable features. For the cohort, immune exposure information was limited to CMV serostatus. The earlier analysis of nearly 600 of the donors excluded 15 to 20 rarely observed V segments, including chromosome 9 orphons, because counts were too low. Sequencing depth was assumed to be roughly uniform across donors in the presence/absence analyses, though that assumption may not hold. A group of highly shared sequence variants was considered likely to be a technical artifact of the sequencing pipeline. The classifier was reported to diagnose cytomegalovirus status with high specificity and sensitivity in both the original cohort and the validation cohort. In a later genetic analysis, a missense DCLRE1C variant was associated with V-gene and J-gene trimming of TCR beta chains, and the association was replicated in an independent cohort. In vitro tests confirmed that a few of the cytomegalovirus-associated TCR beta chains recognize cytomegalovirus antigens. Compared with the roughly 700-donor mean, donors in an Asian-associated ancestry cluster had fewer N-insertions in productive TCRs, according to a later genetic analysis. According to a later analysis, parvovirus B19, influenza, CMV and Epstein-Barr virus appeared linked to several top co-occurrence clusters.

Libraries were made using the immunoSEQ multiplex PCR assay. A mixture of 60 forward primers for TCR Vbeta segments and 13 reverse primers for TCR Jbeta segments was used in the multiplex PCR. The CDR3 region of rearranged TCR beta genes was amplified from genomic DNA with a multiplex PCR assay. The Illumina HiSeq System was used to sequence the amplified TCR beta libraries as 87-base-pair reads. As for how the authors treated the data: A later analysis counted about 80 million unique TCR beta chains across the 666 repertoires, and 9.5 million to 11 million of these chains were shared by at least two donors. Raw reads were error-corrected and collapsed into unique sequences by a nearest-neighbor algorithm in which closely related sequences were merged to remove PCR and sequencing errors. To assign V, D and J gene segments, CDR3 sequences were aligned to IMGT reference sequences. Each retained sequence needed at least a six-nucleotide match to both a V gene segment and a J gene segment. A rearrangement was called productive if the CDR3 had no stop codons and remained in frame with V and J, and every other rearrangement was called non-productive. Following IMGT convention, CDR3 was defined as the stretch from the second conserved V-encoded cysteine to the conserved J-encoded phenylalanine. The earlier analysis of 587 of the donors excluded sequences that lacked an unambiguous match to a single V gene segment. In an earlier analysis of around 600 of the donors, V segments were called functional above 56.7% productive rearrangements and were called segregating when the between-donor standard deviation exceeded 5%. A statistical classification framework was built to diagnose cytomegalovirus status from the catalog of TCR beta chain sequences. In a later analysis, V and J genes were assigned by comparing TCR nucleotide sequences against IMGT/GENE-DB human TR gene sequences. In a later analysis, CDR3 sequences and most-parsimonious VDJ recombination scenarios were assigned using the TCRdist pipeline. In a later analysis, each TCR beta chain was defined by its CDR3 amino acid sequence together with its V-gene family, and reads lacking a unique V-gene family were excluded. In a later analysis, fewer than 650 highly shared, low-generation-probability nucleotide sequences were removed to address suspected cross-contamination and a sequencing artifact. In a later analysis, a clonal expansion index for each public chain was calculated from normalized within-repertoire ranks of inferred template counts. In a later analysis, generation probabilities were computed with a VDJ recombination model fitted to out-of-frame rearrangements, and the resulting probabilities were checked against IGoR. A later analysis scored TCR-TCR, TCR-HLA and TCR-CMV co-occurrence with hypergeometric tests, applying a repertoire-size bias correction to TCR pairs. In a later analysis, false discovery rates were estimated by permuting HLA or CMV assignments 20 times. A later analysis grouped co-occurring TCRs with DBSCAN, adding TCRdist sequence similarity when clustering within HLA-allele-positive subsets. Co-occurrence clustering excluded repertoires with fewer than 30,000 or more than 120,000 public chains, plus five with anomalous nucleotide sharing. TCRdb obtained this table from immuneACCESS and retained in-frame rearrangements with V and J assigned. These tables miss some clones; where compared with another copy, unresolved V genes account for less than half of the shortfall, and the remainder is unexplained. V and J calls and clone size come straight from that table; D and trimming were deduced from the DNA. Here the sample has under 150,000 clones; about 80% occur a single time. The ten largest clonotypes hold 0.95% to 1.5% of the sample.

The cohort consisted of fewer than 700 healthy bone marrow donors. Cohort members were all nominally healthy when sampled, although unrecorded immune exposures were likely present. The donor was CMV seronegative and belonged to the group of over 350 seronegative cohort members. Every donor gave a peripheral blood sample, and the peripheral blood mononuclear cells from that sample were used for TCR beta sequencing. Genomic DNA was extracted from the blood cell samples with the Qiagen DNeasy Blood Extraction Kit. Trimming at the junction amounts to 8 bases on V and 3 bases on J, and the germline ends lie 14 bases apart. From the cysteine up to the phenylalanine, the CDR3 has a length of 13 residues. The CDR3 DNA has 39 bases and is translated from base 1. The germline V gene encodes CDR1 MNHEY and CDR2 SMNVEV (reference sequence). The sample holds one count of this clone. Its target antigen remains unknown. No qualities accompany the bases; no much larger clone lies one base away.

The TCR sequence derives from a man aged 45-60 years in good health and CMV-seronegative. The chain is made from TRBV27 and TRBJ2-7; TRBD1 is perhaps the D gene, given 5 matching bases. The sequenced material came from PBMCs. Here is the DNA: TGTGCCAGCGCTTTCTGGGGCGGCTACGAGCAGTACTTC. It translates as CASAFWGGYEQYF.